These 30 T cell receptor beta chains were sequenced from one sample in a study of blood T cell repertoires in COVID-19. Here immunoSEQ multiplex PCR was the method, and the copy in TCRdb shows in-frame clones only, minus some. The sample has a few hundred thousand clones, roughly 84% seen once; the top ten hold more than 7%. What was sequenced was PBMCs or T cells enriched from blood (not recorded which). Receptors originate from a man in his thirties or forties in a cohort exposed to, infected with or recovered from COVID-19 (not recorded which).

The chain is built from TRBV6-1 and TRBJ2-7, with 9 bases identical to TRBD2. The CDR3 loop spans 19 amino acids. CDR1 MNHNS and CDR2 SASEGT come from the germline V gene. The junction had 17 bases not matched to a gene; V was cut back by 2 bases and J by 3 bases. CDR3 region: CASSENPSGIISGFYEQYF. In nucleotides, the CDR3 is TGTGCCAGCAGTGAAAATCCTAGCGGGATAATAAGCGGCTTCTACGAGCAGTACTTC.

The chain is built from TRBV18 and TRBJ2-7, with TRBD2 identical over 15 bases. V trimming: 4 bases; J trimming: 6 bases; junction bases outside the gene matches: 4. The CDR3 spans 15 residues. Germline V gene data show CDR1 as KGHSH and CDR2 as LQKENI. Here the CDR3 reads CASSRTSGRAGEQYF. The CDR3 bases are TGTGCCAGCTCACGGACTAGCGGGAGGGCCGGCGAGCAGTACTTC.

CDR3: CASSAPGEGNTIYF. The CDR3 nucleotides are TGTGCCAGCAGCGCCCCCGGGGAAGGAAACACCATATATTTT. The gene calls are TRBV9 and TRBJ1-3; the D is unclear. The germline CDR1 and CDR2 sequences are SGDLS and YYNGEE. CDR3 length: 14 amino acids. Trimming left V 3 bases short and J 4 bases short, with 11 bases between.

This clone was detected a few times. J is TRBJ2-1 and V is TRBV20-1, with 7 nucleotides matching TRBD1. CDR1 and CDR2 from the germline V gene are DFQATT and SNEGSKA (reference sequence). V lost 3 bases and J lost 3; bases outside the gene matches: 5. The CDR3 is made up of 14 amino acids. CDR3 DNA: TGCAGTGCTAGTCAAACAGGGGACTACAATGAGCAGTTCTTC. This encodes CSASQTGDYNEQFF.

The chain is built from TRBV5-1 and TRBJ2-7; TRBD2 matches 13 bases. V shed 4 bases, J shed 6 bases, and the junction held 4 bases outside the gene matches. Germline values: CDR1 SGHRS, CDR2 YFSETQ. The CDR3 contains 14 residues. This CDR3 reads CASSPGTSGTEQYF. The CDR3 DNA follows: TGCGCCAGCAGCCCCGGGACTAGCGGGACCGAGCAGTACTTC.

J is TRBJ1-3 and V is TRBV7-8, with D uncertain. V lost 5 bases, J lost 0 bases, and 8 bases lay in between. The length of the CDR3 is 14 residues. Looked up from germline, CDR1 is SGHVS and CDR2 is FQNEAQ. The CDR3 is CASSPTSSGNTIYF. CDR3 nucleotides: TGTGCCAGCAGCCCCACCAGCTCTGGAAACACCATATATTTT.

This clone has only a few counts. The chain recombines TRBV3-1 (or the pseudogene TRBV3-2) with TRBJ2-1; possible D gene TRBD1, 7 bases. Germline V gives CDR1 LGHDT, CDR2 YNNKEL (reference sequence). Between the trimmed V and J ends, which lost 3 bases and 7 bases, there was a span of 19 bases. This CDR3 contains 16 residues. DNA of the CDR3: TGTGCCAGCAGCCAGGAAAACCTACAGGGGAGGAATGAGCAGTTCTTC. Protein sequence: CASSQENLQGRNEQFF.

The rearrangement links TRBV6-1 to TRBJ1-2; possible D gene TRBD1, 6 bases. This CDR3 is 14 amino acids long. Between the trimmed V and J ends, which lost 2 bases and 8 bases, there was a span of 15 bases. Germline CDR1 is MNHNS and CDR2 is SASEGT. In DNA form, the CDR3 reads TGTGCCAGCAGTGAACGGGGGGCGGTATGGGGCTACACCTTC. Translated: CASSERGAVWGYTF.

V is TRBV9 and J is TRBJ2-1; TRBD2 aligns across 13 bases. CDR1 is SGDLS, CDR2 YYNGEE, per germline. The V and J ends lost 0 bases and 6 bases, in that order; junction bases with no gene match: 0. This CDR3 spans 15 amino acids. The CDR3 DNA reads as TGTGCCAGCAGCGTAGGGACTAGCGGGAGCAATGAGCAGTTCTTC. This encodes CASSVGTSGSNEQFF. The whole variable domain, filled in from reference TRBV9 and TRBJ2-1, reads DSGVTQTPKHLITATGQRVTLRCSPRSGDLSVYWYQQSLDQGLQFLIQYYNGEERAKGNILERFSAQQFPDLHSELNLSSLELGDSALYFCASSVGTSGSNEQFFGPGTRLTVL.

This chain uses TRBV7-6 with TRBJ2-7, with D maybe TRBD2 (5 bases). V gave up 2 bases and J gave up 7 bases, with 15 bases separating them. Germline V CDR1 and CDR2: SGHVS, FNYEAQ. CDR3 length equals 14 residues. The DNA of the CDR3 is TGTGCCAGCAGCTTACAGCCCTACGGGATGGAGCAGTACTTC. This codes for CASSLQPYGMEQYF. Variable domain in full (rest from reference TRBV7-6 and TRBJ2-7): GAGVSQSPRYKVTKRGQDVALRCDPISGHVSLYWYRQALGQGPEFLTYFNYEAQQDKSGLPNDRFSAERPEGSISTLTIQRTEQRDSAMYRCASSLQPYGMEQYFGPGTRLTVT.

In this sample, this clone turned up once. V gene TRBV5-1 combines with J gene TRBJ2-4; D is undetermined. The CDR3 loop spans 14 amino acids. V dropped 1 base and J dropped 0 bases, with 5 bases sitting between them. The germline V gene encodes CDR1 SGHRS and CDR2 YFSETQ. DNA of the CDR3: TGCGCCAGCAGCTTGACTGTAGCCAAAAACATTCAGTACTTC. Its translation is CASSLTVAKNIQYF.

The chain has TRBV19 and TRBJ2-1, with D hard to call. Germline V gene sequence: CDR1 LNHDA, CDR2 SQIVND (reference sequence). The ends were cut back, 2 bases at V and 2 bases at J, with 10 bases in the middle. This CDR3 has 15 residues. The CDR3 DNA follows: TGTGCCAGTAGTATAACTCCCTCTCCCTACAATGAGCAGTTCTTC. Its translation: CASSITPSPYNEQFF.

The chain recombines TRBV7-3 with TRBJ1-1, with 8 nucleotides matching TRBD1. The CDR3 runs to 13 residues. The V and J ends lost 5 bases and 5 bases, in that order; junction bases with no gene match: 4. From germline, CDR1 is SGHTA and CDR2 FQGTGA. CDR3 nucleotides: TGTGCCAGCAGCCGAACAGGGGGAACTGAAGCTTTCTTT. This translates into CASSRTGGTEAFF.

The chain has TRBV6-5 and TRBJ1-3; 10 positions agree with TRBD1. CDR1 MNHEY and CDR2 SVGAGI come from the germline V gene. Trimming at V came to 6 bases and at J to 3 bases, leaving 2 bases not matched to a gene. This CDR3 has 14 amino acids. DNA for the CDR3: TGTGCCAGCAGGGACAGGGGGTATGGAAACACCATATATTTT. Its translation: CASRDRGYGNTIYF.

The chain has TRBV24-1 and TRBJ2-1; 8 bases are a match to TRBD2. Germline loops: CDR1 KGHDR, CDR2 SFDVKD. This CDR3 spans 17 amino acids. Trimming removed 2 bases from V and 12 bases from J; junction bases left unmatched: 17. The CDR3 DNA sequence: TGTGCCACCAGTGATTGGGGGGCGGGGACTAGGCAATTTGTGCAGTTCTTC. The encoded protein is CATSDWGAGTRQFVQFF.

CDR3 nucleotides: TGTGCCAGCAGCCCCCGTAGCGGGAGAGTCAACAATGAGCAGTTCTTC. Translated: CASSPRSGRVNNEQFF. The chain carries TRBV9 and TRBJ2-1; the match to TRBD2 covers 9 bases. The germline CDR1 and CDR2 sequences are SGDLS and YYNGEE. This CDR3 comprises 16 residues. V dropped 4 bases and J dropped 5; count of bases not matched to a gene: 10.

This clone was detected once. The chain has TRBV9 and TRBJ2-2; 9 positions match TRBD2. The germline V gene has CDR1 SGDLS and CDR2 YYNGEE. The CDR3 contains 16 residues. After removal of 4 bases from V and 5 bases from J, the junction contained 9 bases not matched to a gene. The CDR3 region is CASSFYSGRGTGELFF. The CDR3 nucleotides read TGTGCCAGCAGCTTTTATAGCGGGAGAGGGACCGGGGAGCTGTTTTTT.

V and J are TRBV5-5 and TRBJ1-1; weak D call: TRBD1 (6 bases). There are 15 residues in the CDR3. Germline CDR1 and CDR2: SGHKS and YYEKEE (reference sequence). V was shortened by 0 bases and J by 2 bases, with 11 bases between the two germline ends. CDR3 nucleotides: TGTGCCAGCAGCTTGGGTCCACAGGGTAACACTGAAGCTTTCTTT. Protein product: CASSLGPQGNTEAFF.

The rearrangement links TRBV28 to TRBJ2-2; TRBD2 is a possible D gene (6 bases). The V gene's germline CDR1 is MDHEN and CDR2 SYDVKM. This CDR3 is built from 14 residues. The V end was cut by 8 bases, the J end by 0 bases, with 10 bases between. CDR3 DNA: TGTGCCAGCCTCGGAGGGACGAACACCGGGGAGCTGTTTTTT. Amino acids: CASLGGTNTGELFF. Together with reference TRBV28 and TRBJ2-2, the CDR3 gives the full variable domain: DVKVTQSSRYLVKRTGEKVFLECVQDMDHENMFWYRQDPGLGLRLIYFSYDVKMKEKGDIPEGYSVSREKKERFSLILESASTNQTSMYLCASLGGTNTGELFFGEGSRLTVL.

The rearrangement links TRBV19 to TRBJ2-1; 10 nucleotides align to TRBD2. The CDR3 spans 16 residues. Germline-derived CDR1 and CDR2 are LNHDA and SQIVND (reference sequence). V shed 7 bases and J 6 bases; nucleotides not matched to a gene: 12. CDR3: CASTIRWTSGSNEQFF. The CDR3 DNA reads TGTGCCAGTACCATTAGGTGGACTAGCGGTTCCAATGAGCAGTTCTTC.

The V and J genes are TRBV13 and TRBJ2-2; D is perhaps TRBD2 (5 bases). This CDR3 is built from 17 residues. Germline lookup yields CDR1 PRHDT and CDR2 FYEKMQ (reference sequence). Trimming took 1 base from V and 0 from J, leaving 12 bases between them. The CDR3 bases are TGTGCCAGCAGCTTAGTTGGAGGCCCCGCGAACACCGGGGAGCTGTTTTTT. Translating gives CASSLVGGPANTGELFF.

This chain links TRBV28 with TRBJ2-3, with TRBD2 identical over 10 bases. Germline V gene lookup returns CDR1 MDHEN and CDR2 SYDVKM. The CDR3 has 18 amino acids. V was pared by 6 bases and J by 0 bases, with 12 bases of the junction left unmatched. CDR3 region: CASRTPDSGRPSTDTQYF. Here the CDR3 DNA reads TGTGCCAGCAGAACCCCCGATAGCGGGAGGCCCAGCACAGATACGCAGTATTTT.

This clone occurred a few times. CDR3 loop: CASRDRSLNSPLHF. CDR3 nucleotide sequence: TGTGCCAGCAGGGACAGGTCCTTGAATTCACCCCTCCACTTT. The chain recombines TRBV2 with TRBJ1-6, with 7 bases lining up with TRBD1. The J segment lost 7 bases and the V segment lost 6 bases, leaving 6 bases of the junction unmatched. Germline CDR1 SNHLY, CDR2 FYNNEI. The CDR3 has 14 amino acids.

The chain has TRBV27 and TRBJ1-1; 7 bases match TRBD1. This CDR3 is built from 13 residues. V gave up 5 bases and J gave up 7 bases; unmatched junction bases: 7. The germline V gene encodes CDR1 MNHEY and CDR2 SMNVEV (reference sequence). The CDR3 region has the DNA TGTGCCAGCAGTGCTCGGGACAGATATGAAGCTTTCTTT. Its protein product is CASSARDRYEAFF.

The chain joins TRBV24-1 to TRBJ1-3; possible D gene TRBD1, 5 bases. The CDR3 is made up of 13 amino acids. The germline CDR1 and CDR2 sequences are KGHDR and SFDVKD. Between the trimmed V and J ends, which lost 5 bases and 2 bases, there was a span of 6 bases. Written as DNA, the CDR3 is TGTGCCACCAGTGCGGGGGCTGGAAACACCATATATTTT. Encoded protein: CATSAGAGNTIYF.

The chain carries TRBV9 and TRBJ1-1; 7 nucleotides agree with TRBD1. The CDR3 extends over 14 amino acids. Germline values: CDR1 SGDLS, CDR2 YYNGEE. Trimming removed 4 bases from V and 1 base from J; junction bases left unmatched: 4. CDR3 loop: CASSSTGSNTEAFF. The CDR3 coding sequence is TGTGCCAGCAGCTCGACAGGGTCGAACACTGAAGCTTTCTTT.

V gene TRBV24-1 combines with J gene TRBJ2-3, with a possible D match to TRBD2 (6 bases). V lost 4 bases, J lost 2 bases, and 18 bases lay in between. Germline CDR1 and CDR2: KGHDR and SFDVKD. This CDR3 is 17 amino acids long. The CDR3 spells CATSEFSGVGNTDTQYF. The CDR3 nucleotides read TGTGCCACCAGTGAGTTCTCGGGAGTAGGGAACACAGATACGCAGTATTTT.

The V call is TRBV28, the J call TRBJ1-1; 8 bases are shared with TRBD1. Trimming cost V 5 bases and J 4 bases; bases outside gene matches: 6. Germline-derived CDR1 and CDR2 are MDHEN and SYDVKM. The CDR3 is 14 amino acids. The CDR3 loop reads CASSPGGRGTEAFF. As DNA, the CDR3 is TGTGCCAGCAGTCCAGGGGGCCGGGGCACTGAAGCTTTCTTT.

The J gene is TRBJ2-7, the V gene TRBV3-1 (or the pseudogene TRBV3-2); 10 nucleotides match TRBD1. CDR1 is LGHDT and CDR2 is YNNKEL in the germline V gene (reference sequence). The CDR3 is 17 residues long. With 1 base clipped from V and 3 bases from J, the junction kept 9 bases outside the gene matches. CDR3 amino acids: CASSQGDRGLSRYEQYF. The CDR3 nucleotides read TGTGCCAGCAGCCAAGGCGACAGGGGGCTCTCCCGCTACGAGCAGTACTTC.

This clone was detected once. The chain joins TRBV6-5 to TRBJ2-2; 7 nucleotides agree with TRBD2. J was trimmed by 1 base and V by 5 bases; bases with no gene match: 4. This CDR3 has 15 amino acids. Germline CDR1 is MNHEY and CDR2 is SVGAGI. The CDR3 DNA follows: TGTGCCAGCAGTCCTACTAGCGTGAACACCGGGGAGCTGTTTTTT. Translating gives CASSPTSVNTGELFF.